The entry that follows covers one T cell receptor (beta chain) sequence. The antigen remains unidentified. The sample holds other DNA sequences that translate to the same CDR3. These data originate in a study of shared clonotypes between healthy human individuals. Study-wide points: The study found lower generation probabilities in non-shared clonotypes than in those shared by all four donors. Investigators collected only blood, and repertoires in tissues likely differ.

This CDR3 has 15 residues. CDR1 and CDR2 (germline): LGHNA, YSLEER. The germline V and J ends were trimmed by 0 bases and 4 bases, with 11 bases remaining between them. Terminally differentiated effector memory CD45RA+ cells were left out of the naive CD8 fraction, which was CD45RO-negative and positively selected for CCR7. Here immunoSEQ multiplex PCR was the method, and the copy in TCRdb shows in-frame clones only, minus some. The sample comprises over 2 million clones, approximately 94% of which are singletons, and roughly 1% rests with the top ten. This sequence was found in a man aged 18 to 29 in good health. Sequenced: naive CD8+ T cells sorted from blood. The V gene is TRBV4-3, the J gene TRBJ2-3; D may match TRBD1 or TRBD2 (5 bases each). Here the CDR3 reads CASSQDSRGADTQYF. CDR3 DNA: TGCGCCAGCAGCCAAGATTCGAGAGGGGCAGATACGCAGTATTTT.